This T cell receptor (beta chain) came from a study of response to subunit inactivated influenza vaccine. Study-wide results and limits: Authors proposed each seasonal influenza vaccination draws in few new T cells.

The germline CDR1 and CDR2 sequences are LGHNA and YSLEER. The V segment lost 3 bases and the J segment 3 bases; nucleotides outside the gene matches: 6. There are 15 residues in the CDR3. Ten or more counts support this clonotype. Its specificity is not known. In TCRdb, the RT-PCR reads were re-called with MiXCR into one record per CDR3 protein. The repertoire has about 700,000 distinct CDR3 sequences, 15% to 19% of them found once; the top ten carry 9.5% to 13%. The TCR originated in a middle-aged man who received an inactivated influenza vaccine. V is TRBV4-3 and J is TRBJ2-7, with 9 bases matching TRBD1. The sample consisted of PBMCs from blood, taken 11 to 12 days after vaccination. CDR3: CASSQGGTGNYEQYF. The CDR3 coding sequence is TGCGCCAGCAGCCAGGGGGGGACAGGGAACTACGAGCAGTACTTC.